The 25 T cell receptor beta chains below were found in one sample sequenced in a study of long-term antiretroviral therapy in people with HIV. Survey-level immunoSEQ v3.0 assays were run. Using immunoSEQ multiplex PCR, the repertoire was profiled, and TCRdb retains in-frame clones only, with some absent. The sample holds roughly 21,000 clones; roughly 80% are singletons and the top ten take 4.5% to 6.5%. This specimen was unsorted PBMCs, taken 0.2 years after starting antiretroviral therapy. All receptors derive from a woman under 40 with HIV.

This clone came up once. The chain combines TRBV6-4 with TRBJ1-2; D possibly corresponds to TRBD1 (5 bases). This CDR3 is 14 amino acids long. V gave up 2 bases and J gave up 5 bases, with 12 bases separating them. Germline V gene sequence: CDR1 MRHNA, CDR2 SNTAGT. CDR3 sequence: CASSDQTARYGYTF. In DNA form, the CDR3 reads TGTGCCAGCAGTGACCAGACAGCTAGGTATGGCTACACCTTC.

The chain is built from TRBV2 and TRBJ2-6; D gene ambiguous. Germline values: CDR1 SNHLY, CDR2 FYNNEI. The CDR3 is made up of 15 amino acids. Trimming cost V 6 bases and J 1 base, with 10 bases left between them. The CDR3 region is CASRTLGSGANVLTF. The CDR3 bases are TGTGCCAGCAGGACGCTCGGGTCTGGGGCCAACGTCCTGACTTTC.

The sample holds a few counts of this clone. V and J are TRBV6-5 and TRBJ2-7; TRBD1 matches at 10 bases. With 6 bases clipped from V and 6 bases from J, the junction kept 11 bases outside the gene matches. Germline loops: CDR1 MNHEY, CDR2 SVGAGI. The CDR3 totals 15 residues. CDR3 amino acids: CASRLIQDRGSEQYF. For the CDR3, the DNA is TGTGCCAGCAGACTGATCCAGGACAGGGGGTCCGAGCAGTACTTC.

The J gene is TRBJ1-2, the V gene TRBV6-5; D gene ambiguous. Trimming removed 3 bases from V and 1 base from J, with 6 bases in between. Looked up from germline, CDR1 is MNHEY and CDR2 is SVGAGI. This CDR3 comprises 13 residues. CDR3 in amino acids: CASSYRNNYGYTF. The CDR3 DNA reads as TGTGCCAGCAGTTATCGAAATAACTATGGCTACACCTTC.

Written as DNA, the CDR3 is TGCGCCAGCTCGGGGGGGAGCTACAATGAGCAGTTCTTC. Translation: CASSGGSYNEQFF. The chain links TRBV5-1 to TRBJ2-1; 8 bases are shared with TRBD2. Germline V gives CDR1 SGHRS, CDR2 YFSETQ. Losses at the gene ends were 7 bases for V and 3 bases for J; bases not matched to a gene: 3. The CDR3 covers 13 residues. The full variable domain, rest sourced from reference TRBV5-1 and TRBJ2-1, is KAGVTQTPRYLIKTRGQQVTLSCSPISGHRSVSWYQQTPGQGLQFLFEYFSETQRNKGNFPGRFSGRQFSNSRSEMNVSTLELGDSALYLCASSGGSYNEQFFGPGTRLTVL.

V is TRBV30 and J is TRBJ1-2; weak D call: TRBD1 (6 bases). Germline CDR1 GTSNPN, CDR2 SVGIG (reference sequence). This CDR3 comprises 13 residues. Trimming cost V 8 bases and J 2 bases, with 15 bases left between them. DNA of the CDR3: TGTGCCAGGGAGAGGGGGAAGAACTATGGCTACACCTTC. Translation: CARERGKNYGYTF.

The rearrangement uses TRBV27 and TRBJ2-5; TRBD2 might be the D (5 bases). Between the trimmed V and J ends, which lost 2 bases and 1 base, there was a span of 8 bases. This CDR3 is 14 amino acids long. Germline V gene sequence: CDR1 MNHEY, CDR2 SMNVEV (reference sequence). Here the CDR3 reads CASSLRSGQETQYF. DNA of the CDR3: TGTGCCAGCAGTTTAAGAAGCGGCCAAGAGACCCAGTACTTC.

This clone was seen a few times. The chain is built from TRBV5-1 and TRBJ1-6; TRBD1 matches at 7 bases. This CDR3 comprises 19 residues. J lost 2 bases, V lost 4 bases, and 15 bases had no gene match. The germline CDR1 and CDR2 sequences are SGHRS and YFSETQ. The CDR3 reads CASSPTSTGMGTYNSPLHF. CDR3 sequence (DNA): TGCGCCAGCAGCCCTACATCGACAGGGATGGGGACCTATAATTCACCCCTCCACTTT.

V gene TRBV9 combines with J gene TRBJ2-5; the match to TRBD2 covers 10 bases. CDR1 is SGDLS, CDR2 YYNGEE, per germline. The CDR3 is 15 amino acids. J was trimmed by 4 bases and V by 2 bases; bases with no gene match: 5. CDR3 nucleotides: TGTGCCAGCAGCGTCAGCGGGGGGGGTGGAGAGACCCAGTACTTC. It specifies CASSVSGGGGETQYF.

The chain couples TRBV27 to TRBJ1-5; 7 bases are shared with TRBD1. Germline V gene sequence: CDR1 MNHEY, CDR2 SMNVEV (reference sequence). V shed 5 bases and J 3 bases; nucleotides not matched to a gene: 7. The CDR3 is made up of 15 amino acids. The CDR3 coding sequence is TGTGCCAGCAGTCCACCGGGACAGCTCAATCAGCCCCAGCATTTT. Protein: CASSPPGQLNQPQHF.

CDR3 bases: TGTGCCAGCAGTAGGGACAGGGAAGTTGGCGAGCAGTACTTC. Its translation: CASSRDREVGEQYF. The chain employs TRBV6-4 and TRBJ2-7; 9 bases are shared with TRBD1. V lost 5 bases and J lost 6; bases outside the gene matches: 8. Germline CDR1 and CDR2: MRHNA and SNTAGT. The CDR3 has 14 residues.

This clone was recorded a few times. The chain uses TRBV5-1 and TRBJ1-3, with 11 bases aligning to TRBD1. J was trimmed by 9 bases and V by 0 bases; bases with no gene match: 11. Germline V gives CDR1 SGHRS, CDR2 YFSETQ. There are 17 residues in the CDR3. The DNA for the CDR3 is TGCGCCAGCAGCTTGGAGGGCTTCGGACAGGGGGCCCCCACCATATATTTT. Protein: CASSLEGFGQGAPTIYF. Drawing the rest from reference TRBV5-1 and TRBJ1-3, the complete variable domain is KAGVTQTPRYLIKTRGQQVTLSCSPISGHRSVSWYQQTPGQGLQFLFEYFSETQRNKGNFPGRFSGRQFSNSRSEMNVSTLELGDSALYLCASSLEGFGQGAPTIYFGEGSWLTVV.

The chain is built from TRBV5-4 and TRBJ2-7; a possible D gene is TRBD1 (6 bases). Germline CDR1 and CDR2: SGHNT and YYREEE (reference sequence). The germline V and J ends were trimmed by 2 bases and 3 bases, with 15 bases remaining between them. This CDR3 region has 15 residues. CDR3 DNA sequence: TGTGCCAGCAGCTTACAGGGTACGACGTACTACGAGCAGTACTTC. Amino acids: CASSLQGTTYYEQYF. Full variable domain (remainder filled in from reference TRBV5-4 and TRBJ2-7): ETGVTQSPTHLIKTRGQQVTLRCSSQSGHNTVSWYQQALGQGPQFIFQYYREEENGRGNFPPRFSGLQFPNYSSELNVNALELDDSALYLCASSLQGTTYYEQYFGPGTRLTVT.

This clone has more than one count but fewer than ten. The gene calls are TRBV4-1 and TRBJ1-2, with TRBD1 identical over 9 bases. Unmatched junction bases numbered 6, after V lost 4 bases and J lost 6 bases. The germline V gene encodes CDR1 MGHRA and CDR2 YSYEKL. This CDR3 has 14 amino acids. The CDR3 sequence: CASSRTGQGDGYTF. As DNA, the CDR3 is TGCGCCAGCAGCCGCACGGGACAGGGTGATGGCTACACCTTC.

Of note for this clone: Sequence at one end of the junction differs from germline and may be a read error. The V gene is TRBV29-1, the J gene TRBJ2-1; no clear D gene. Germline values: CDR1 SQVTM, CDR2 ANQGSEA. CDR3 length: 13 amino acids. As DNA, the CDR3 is TGCAGCGTTGTTCCCCGCCAGGAGAGCTCTATGGTCTTC. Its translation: CSVVPRQESSMVF.

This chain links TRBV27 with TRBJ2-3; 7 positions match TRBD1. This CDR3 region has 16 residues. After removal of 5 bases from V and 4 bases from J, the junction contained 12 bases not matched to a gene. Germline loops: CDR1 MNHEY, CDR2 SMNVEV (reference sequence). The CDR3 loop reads CASSPGNEGASDTQYF. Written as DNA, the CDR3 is TGTGCCAGCAGTCCCGGGAACGAGGGGGCCTCAGATACGCAGTATTTT.

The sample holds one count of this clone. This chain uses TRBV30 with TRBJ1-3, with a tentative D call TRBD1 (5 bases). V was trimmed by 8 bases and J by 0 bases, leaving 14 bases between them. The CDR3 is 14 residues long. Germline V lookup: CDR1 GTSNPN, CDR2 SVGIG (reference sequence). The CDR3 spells CAGALRSSGNTIYF. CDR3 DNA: TGTGCCGGGGCCCTGCGCTCCTCTGGAAACACCATATATTTT.

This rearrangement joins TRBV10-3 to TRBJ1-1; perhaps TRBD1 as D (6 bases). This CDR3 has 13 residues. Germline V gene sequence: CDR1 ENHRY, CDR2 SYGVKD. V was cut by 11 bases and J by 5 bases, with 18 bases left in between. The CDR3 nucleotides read TGTGCCTCAAACTCAGGGGTCGGGACTGAAGCTTTCTTT. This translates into CASNSGVGTEAFF.

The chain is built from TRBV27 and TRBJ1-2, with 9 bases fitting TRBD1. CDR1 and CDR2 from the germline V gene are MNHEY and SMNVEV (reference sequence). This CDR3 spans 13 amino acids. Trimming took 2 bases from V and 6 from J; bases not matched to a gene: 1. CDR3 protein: CASSLGTGNGYTF. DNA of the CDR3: TGTGCCAGCAGTTTAGGGACAGGGAATGGCTACACCTTC.

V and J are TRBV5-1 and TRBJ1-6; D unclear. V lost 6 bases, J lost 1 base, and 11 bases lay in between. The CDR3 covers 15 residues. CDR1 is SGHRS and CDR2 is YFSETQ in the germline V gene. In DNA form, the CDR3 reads TGCGCCAGCAACTACGACGGGTCCTATAATTCACCCCTCCACTTT. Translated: CASNYDGSYNSPLHF.

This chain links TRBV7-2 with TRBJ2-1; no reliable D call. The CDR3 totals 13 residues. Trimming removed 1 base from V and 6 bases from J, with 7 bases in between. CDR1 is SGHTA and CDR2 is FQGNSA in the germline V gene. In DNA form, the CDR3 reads TGTGCCAGCAGCTTAGAGAGCTTCAATGAGCAGTTCTTC. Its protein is CASSLESFNEQFF.

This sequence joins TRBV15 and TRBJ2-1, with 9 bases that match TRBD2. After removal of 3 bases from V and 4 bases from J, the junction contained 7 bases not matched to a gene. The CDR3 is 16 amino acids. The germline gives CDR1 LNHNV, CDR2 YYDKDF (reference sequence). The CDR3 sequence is CATSSSSGGNYNEQFF. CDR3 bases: TGTGCCACCAGCAGTAGTAGCGGGGGAAATTACAATGAGCAGTTCTTC.

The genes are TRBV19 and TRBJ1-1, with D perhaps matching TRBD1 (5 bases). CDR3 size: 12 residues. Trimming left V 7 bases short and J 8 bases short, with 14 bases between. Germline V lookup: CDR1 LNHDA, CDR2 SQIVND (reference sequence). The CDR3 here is CASTDRKLEAFF. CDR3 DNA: TGTGCCAGTACCGACAGAAAGCTCGAAGCTTTCTTT.

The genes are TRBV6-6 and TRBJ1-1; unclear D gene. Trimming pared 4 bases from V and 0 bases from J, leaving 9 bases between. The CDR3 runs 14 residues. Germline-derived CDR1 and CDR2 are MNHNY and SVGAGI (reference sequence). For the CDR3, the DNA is TGTGCCAGCAGTTTGTACAGCATGAACACTGAAGCTTTCTTT. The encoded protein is CASSLYSMNTEAFF.

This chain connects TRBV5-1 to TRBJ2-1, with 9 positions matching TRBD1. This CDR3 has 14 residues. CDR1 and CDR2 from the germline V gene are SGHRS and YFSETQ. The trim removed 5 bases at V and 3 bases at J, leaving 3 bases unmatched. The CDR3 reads CASSPTGGYNEQFF. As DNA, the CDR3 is TGCGCCAGCAGTCCGACAGGGGGCTACAATGAGCAGTTCTTC.